One sample yielded the 24 T cell receptor beta chains listed below, sequenced in a study of blood T cell repertoires in COVID-19. Sequenced by immunoSEQ multiplex PCR; TCRdb stores in-frame clones only, minus some. The repertoire holds under 450,000 clones, about 86% seen once, with about 7.6% in the top ten. Material: peripheral blood. These receptors were taken from a woman in her fifties or sixties with COVID-19, enrolled during active disease.

The chain joins TRBV6-5 to TRBJ1-2; D is unclear. The germline gives CDR1 MNHEY, CDR2 SVGAGI. The CDR3 contains 14 residues. V dropped 0 bases and J dropped 4 bases, with 9 bases sitting between them. The CDR3 coding sequence is TGTGCCAGCAGTTACTCCAGACACTTCTATGGCTACACCTTC. Encoded protein: CASSYSRHFYGYTF.

The chain employs TRBV7-6 and TRBJ2-5; D not certain. Trimming shortened V by 3 bases and J by 9 bases, and 8 bases separated the two germline ends. Germline loops: CDR1 SGHVS, CDR2 FNYEAQ. This CDR3 is built from 11 residues. The CDR3, as DNA: TGTGCCAGCAGCTTTGGTGTAGCCCAGTACTTC. Amino acids: CASSFGVAQYF.

The rearrangement links TRBV19 to TRBJ1-5; D is unresolved. Germline CDR1 reads LNHDA; CDR2 reads SQIVND (reference sequence). V shed 6 bases and J shed 5 bases, with 20 bases lying between them. This CDR3 has 16 residues. CDR3 bases: TGTGCCAGTAGCACCCTCGACTTAGCGATGGATCAGCCCCAGCATTTT. Protein: CASSTLDLAMDQPQHF.

V and J are TRBV6-4 and TRBJ2-3; the match to TRBD2 covers 7 bases. V was pared by 4 bases and J by 4 bases, with 5 bases of the junction left unmatched. Per the germline V gene, CDR1 is MRHNA and CDR2 is SNTAGT. This CDR3 is built from 14 residues. The DNA of the CDR3 is TGTGCCAGCAGTGGCCAGGGAGGGGCAGATACGCAGTATTTT. Its protein product is CASSGQGGADTQYF.

This clone has just one count. The rearrangement joins TRBV7-3 to TRBJ2-2, with D possibly being TRBD2 (6 bases). V was clipped by 8 bases and J by 2 bases, with 12 bases between them. This CDR3 is built from 14 residues. CDR1 and CDR2 from the germline V gene are SGHTA and FQGTGA. The CDR3 nucleotides read TGTGCCAGCCGGGTGGGGGGTAACACCGGGGAGCTGTTTTTT. It translates to CASRVGGNTGELFF.

This clone has a handful of counts. The J gene is TRBJ1-3, the V gene TRBV12-3 or TRBV12-4; D remains ambiguous. This CDR3 has 12 residues. The V gene lost 6 bases and the J gene lost 4 bases, with 7 bases spanning the gap. For the CDR3, the DNA is TGTGCCAGCAGCTCCACAGGAAACACCATATATTTT. Amino acids: CASSSTGNTIYF.

The gene calls are TRBV6-6 and TRBJ1-1; D gene unclear. Germline CDR1 MNHNY, CDR2 SVGAGI (reference sequence). Trimming cost V 7 bases and J 0 bases, with 9 bases left between them. The CDR3 extends over 13 amino acids. The CDR3: CASIRGLNTEAFF. For the CDR3, the DNA is TGTGCCAGCATTCGCGGTCTGAACACTGAAGCTTTCTTT.

Turning to this clone: Other nucleotide sequences in the sample specify the same CDR3. The chain uses TRBV6-5 and TRBJ2-7; D may be TRBD1 (6 bases). CDR1 is MNHEY, CDR2 SVGAGI, per germline. CDR3 length: 13 amino acids. The ends were cut back, 0 bases at V and 3 bases at J, with 6 bases in the middle. The CDR3 DNA sequence: TGTGCCAGCAGTTACTCGACAGGCTACGAGCAGTACTTC. Amino acids: CASSYSTGYEQYF.

The V call is TRBV9, the J call TRBJ2-5; 9 bases map to TRBD2. The CDR3 is made up of 19 amino acids. The ends lost 4 bases at V and 1 base at J; junction bases unmatched: 17. CDR1 is SGDLS and CDR2 is YYNGEE in the germline V gene. The CDR3 sequence: CASSPEGISGGLGQETQYF. The CDR3 coding sequence is TGTGCCAGCAGCCCCGAGGGGATTAGCGGGGGCCTCGGCCAAGAGACCCAGTACTTC.

The J gene is TRBJ1-1, the V gene TRBV6-1; maybe TRBD1 (6 bases). Trimming shortened V by 2 bases and J by 1 base, and 11 bases separated the two germline ends. This CDR3 has 15 residues. CDR1 is MNHNS and CDR2 is SASEGT in the germline V gene. The CDR3 region is CASSEKYRENTEAFF. The CDR3, as DNA: TGTGCCAGCAGTGAAAAGTACAGGGAGAACACTGAAGCTTTCTTT.

The J gene is TRBJ1-2, the V gene TRBV5-4; no definite D call. V lost 4 bases and J lost 6, with 13 bases in between. This CDR3 contains 13 residues. The germline V gene has CDR1 SGHNT and CDR2 YYREEE (reference sequence). For the CDR3, the DNA is TGTGCCAGCAGCGTAGCAGAGTGGAATGGCTACACCTTC. Protein: CASSVAEWNGYTF.

A word on this clone: A single base separates this from a much larger clone, so it may be a read error. J is TRBJ1-1 and V is TRBV5-5; D perhaps matches TRBD1 (6 bases). Germline CDR1 and CDR2: SGHKS and YYEKEE (reference sequence). With 1 base removed from V and 3 bases from J, the gap between germline ends came to 7 bases. The CDR3 is made up of 13 amino acids. The CDR3 DNA is TGTGCCAGCAGCTTGACAGGGTACACTGAAGCTTTCTTT. This gives the protein CASSLTGYTEAFF. The entire variable domain, with the rest obtained from reference TRBV5-5 and TRBJ1-1, is as follows: DAGVTQSPTHLIKTRGQQVTLRCSPISGHKSVSWYQQVLGQGPQFIFQYYEKEERGRGNFPDRFSARQFPNYSSELNVNALLLGDSALYLCASSLTGYTEAFFGQGTRLTVV.

The V gene is TRBV7-8, the J gene TRBJ2-7; 9 bases are a match to TRBD1. CDR3 length equals 14 residues. CDR1 and CDR2 (germline): SGHVS, FQNEAQ. V dropped 5 bases and J dropped 4; count of bases not matched to a gene: 6. This CDR3 is CASSLGQGLYEQYF. Written as DNA, the CDR3 is TGTGCCAGCAGCCTGGGACAGGGTCTTTACGAGCAGTACTTC.

The chain couples TRBV14 to TRBJ1-1; no reliable D call. Trimming removed 4 bases from V and 2 bases from J, with 17 bases in between. Germline-derived CDR1 and CDR2 are SGHDN and FVKESK. This CDR3 is 16 amino acids long. The CDR3 sequence is CASSPEQRPPNTEAFF. The CDR3 DNA reads as TGTGCCAGCAGCCCTGAGCAGAGGCCCCCAAACACTGAAGCTTTCTTT.

Only one count was recorded for this clone. The sample carries other DNA sequences with the same CDR3. CDR3 sequence reads: CASSLQGNTGELFF. DNA of the CDR3: TGCGCCAGCAGCTTACAGGGTAACACCGGGGAGCTGTTTTTT. This rearrangement joins TRBV5-1 to TRBJ2-2, with D perhaps matching TRBD1 (6 bases). V was shortened by 2 bases and J by 2 bases, with 7 bases between the two germline ends. Germline lookup yields CDR1 SGHRS and CDR2 YFSETQ. This CDR3 has 14 residues.

The chain combines TRBV2 with TRBJ2-2; 12 bases align to TRBD1. The V segment lost 7 bases and the J segment 5 bases; nucleotides outside the gene matches: 5. CDR1 is SNHLY and CDR2 is FYNNEI in the germline V gene. The CDR3 loop spans 15 amino acids. The CDR3 DNA sequence: TGTGCCAGCATGGGGACAGGGGGCAGGACCGGGGAGCTGTTTTTT. Translation gives CASMGTGGRTGELFF.

CDR3 loop: CASSYRSSNQPQHF. In DNA form, the CDR3 reads TGTGCCAGCAGTTATCGTAGTTCTAATCAGCCCCAGCATTTT. The chain uses TRBV27 and TRBJ1-5; D ambiguous. Trimming took off 4 bases at V and 4 bases at J, with 11 bases between the two ends. The CDR3 spans 14 residues. The germline V gene encodes CDR1 MNHEY and CDR2 SMNVEV (reference sequence).

In this sample, this clone turned up once. CDR3 loop: CASSKGRDTEAFF. CDR3 DNA: TGTGCCAGCAGTAAAGGGAGAGACACTGAAGCTTTCTTT. The V call is TRBV12-3 or TRBV12-4, the J call TRBJ1-1; the D is unclear. Trimming took 5 bases from V and 3 from J, leaving 10 bases between them. The CDR3 is made up of 13 amino acids.

V usage is TRBV9 and J usage is TRBJ1-3; D gene unclear. With 4 bases removed from V and 0 bases from J, the gap between germline ends came to 11 bases. There are 15 residues in the CDR3. Germline loops: CDR1 SGDLS, CDR2 YYNGEE. As DNA, the CDR3 is TGTGCCAGCAGCAGTAGCGCCAACTCTGGAAACACCATATATTTT. Its protein is CASSSSANSGNTIYF.

Worth noting for this clone: The identical CDR3 is also encoded by other nucleotide sequences in the sample. Here the CDR3 DNA reads TGTGCCAGCTCACCCGGGACAGGGACCTACGAGCAGTACTTC. This gives the protein CASSPGTGTYEQYF. The V and J genes are TRBV18 and TRBJ2-7, with 9 nucleotides matching TRBD1. The CDR3 totals 14 residues. The trim removed 3 bases at V and 2 bases at J, leaving 2 bases unmatched. The germline V gene encodes CDR1 KGHSH and CDR2 LQKENI.

As for this clone: This sample also contains other DNA sequences that code for the same CDR3. V gene TRBV19 combines with J gene TRBJ2-7, with unresolved D. Germline assignment: CDR1 LNHDA and CDR2 SQIVND (reference sequence). CDR3 length: 14 amino acids. The germline V and J ends were trimmed by 3 bases and 2 bases, with 11 bases remaining between them. The CDR3: CASSIVGGTYEQYF. DNA of the CDR3: TGTGCCAGTAGTATCGTCGGCGGAACCTACGAGCAGTACTTC.

This chain connects TRBV11-2 to TRBJ1-6; weak D call: TRBD1 (6 bases). Germline CDR1 reads SGHAT; CDR2 reads FQNNGV. V lost 5 bases, J lost 3 bases, and 14 bases lay in between. This CDR3 spans 16 amino acids. The CDR3 loop reads CASSVSTGFYNSPLHF. DNA for the CDR3: TGTGCCAGCAGCGTATCTACAGGGTTCTATAATTCACCCCTCCACTTT.

The chain employs TRBV7-2 and TRBJ1-5; a weak D match, TRBD1 (6 bases). V gave up 2 bases and J gave up 5 bases, with 13 bases separating them. CDR3 length: 15 amino acids. CDR1 and CDR2 from the germline V gene are SGHTA and FQGNSA. The CDR3 region has the DNA TGTGCCAGCAGCTTATCAGGGGCCCGGGATCAGCCCCAGCATTTT. Translated, it gives CASSLSGARDQPQHF.

The chain couples TRBV9 to TRBJ1-2; D is undetermined. V was trimmed by 0 bases and J by 0 bases, leaving 12 bases between them. The CDR3 spans 16 residues. Germline loops: CDR1 SGDLS, CDR2 YYNGEE. For the CDR3, the DNA is TGTGCCAGCAGCGTAGCTCGTGGCGGCGCTAACTATGGCTACACCTTC. This codes for CASSVARGGANYGYTF.